One sample yielded the 17 T cell receptor beta chains listed below, sequenced in a study of cytomegalovirus exposure and HLA in healthy donors. The PCR ran on 60 Vbeta and 13 Jbeta primers. Repertoires were generated with immunoSEQ multiplex PCR, while TCRdb's copy carries only in-frame clones and drops some. The sample holds 150,000 or so clones. What was sequenced was PBMCs. The source is a woman between 50 and 59 years old in good health and CMV-seronegative.

The rearrangement joins TRBV28 to TRBJ2-3; 14 positions agree with TRBD2. J was trimmed by 7 bases and V by 4 bases; bases with no gene match: 7. Germline V CDR1 and CDR2: MDHEN, SYDVKM. The CDR3 is 16 amino acids. The CDR3, as DNA: TGTGCCAGCAGTTCGGGACTAGCGGGAGAAAGGAATACGCAGTATTTT. Protein: CASSSGLAGERNTQYF. Filled out from reference TRBV28 and TRBJ2-3, the complete variable domain reads DVKVTQSSRYLVKRTGEKVFLECVQDMDHENMFWYRQDPGLGLRLIYFSYDVKMKEKGDIPEGYSVSREKKERFSLILESASTNQTSMYLCASSSGLAGERNTQYFGPGTRLTVL.

The chain uses TRBV5-1 and TRBJ2-7; D unresolved. CDR3 size: 13 residues. V was shortened by 0 bases and J by 4 bases, with 8 bases between the two germline ends. The germline V gene encodes CDR1 SGHRS and CDR2 YFSETQ. Here the CDR3 DNA reads TGCGCCAGCAGCTTGGCCAATCAGTACGAGCAGTACTTC. Translation gives CASSLANQYEQYF.

This sequence joins TRBV25-1 and TRBJ2-3, with 11 bases fitting TRBD2. The V gene's germline CDR1 is MGHDK and CDR2 SYGVNS. J was trimmed by 2 bases and V by 3 bases; bases with no gene match: 4. The CDR3 runs to 16 residues. For the CDR3, the DNA is TGTGCCAGCAGTGAGCCTAGCGGGGGGTACACAGATACGCAGTATTTT. This codes for CASSEPSGGYTDTQYF. Filled out from reference TRBV25-1 and TRBJ2-3, the complete variable domain reads EADIYQTPRYLVIGTGKKITLECSQTMGHDKMYWYQQDPGMELHLIHYSYGVNSTEKGDLSSESTVSRIRTEHFPLTLESARPSHTSQYLCASSEPSGGYTDTQYFGPGTRLTVL.

Here the CDR3 reads CASTYGGSYGYTF. CDR3 bases: TGTGCCAGCACATATGGAGGTTCTTATGGCTACACCTTC. The chain recombines TRBV5-5 with TRBJ1-2, with D uncertain. V lost 6 bases, J lost 5 bases, and 14 bases lay in between. The CDR3 is made up of 13 amino acids. Germline-derived CDR1 and CDR2 are SGHKS and YYEKEE (reference sequence).

V gene TRBV5-1 combines with J gene TRBJ1-1; tentatively, D is TRBD1 (6 bases). Germline V gene lookup returns CDR1 SGHRS and CDR2 YFSETQ. V lost 4 bases and J 6 bases, leaving 13 bases between the germline ends. The length of the CDR3 is 13 residues. Here the CDR3 reads CASSEQGLAEAFF. The CDR3 bases are TGCGCCAGCAGCGAACAGGGTCTCGCTGAAGCTTTCTTT.

The CDR3 bases are TGTGCCAGCTCACCACCGTCCGGGACAGTCTATGGCTACACCTTC. This translates into CASSPPSGTVYGYTF. This chain connects TRBV18 to TRBJ1-2; 7 nucleotides align to TRBD1. V was clipped by 0 bases and J by 4 bases; unmatched bases: 5. CDR3 length: 15 amino acids. The germline V gene encodes CDR1 KGHSH and CDR2 LQKENI.

DNA of the CDR3: TGTGCCATCTCGGGGGAGCGACTAGCGGGAGGAGTAGATACGCAGTATTTT. Amino acids: CAISGERLAGGVDTQYF. V usage is TRBV2 and J usage is TRBJ2-3; TRBD2 aligns across 13 bases. With 10 bases clipped from V and 5 bases from J, the junction kept 15 bases outside the gene matches. This CDR3 spans 17 amino acids. Germline lookup yields CDR1 SNHLY and CDR2 FYNNEI.

The J gene is TRBJ2-7, the V gene TRBV5-1; possible D gene TRBD2, 5 bases. Germline CDR1 reads SGHRS; CDR2 reads YFSETQ. The CDR3 runs 16 residues. Trimming shortened V by 1 base and J by 0 bases, and 14 bases separated the two germline ends. In DNA form, the CDR3 reads TGCGCCAGCAGCTTGTCCCCGGTCGAGGGCTCCTACGAGCAGTACTTC. Amino acids: CASSLSPVEGSYEQYF.

V is TRBV9 and J is TRBJ2-5; TRBD1 is a possible D gene (6 bases). The length of the CDR3 is 14 residues. The germline CDR1 and CDR2 sequences are SGDLS and YYNGEE. Trimming left V 3 bases short and J 2 bases short, with 11 bases between. CDR3 residues: CASSARQAQETQYF. In DNA form, the CDR3 reads TGTGCCAGCAGCGCCCGACAGGCACAAGAGACCCAGTACTTC.

This chain links TRBV7-3 with TRBJ2-3, with 8 positions matching TRBD2. The CDR3 loop spans 17 amino acids. After removal of 3 bases from V and 6 bases from J, the junction contained 14 bases not matched to a gene. Germline V gene data show CDR1 as SGHTA and CDR2 as FQGTGA. The CDR3 DNA follows: TGTGCCAGCAGCTTGGCCGTTGGGACTAGTCGGTTGGATACGCAGTATTTT. As protein: CASSLAVGTSRLDTQYF.

The rearrangement joins TRBV27 to TRBJ2-1; D might be TRBD2 (6 bases). Germline assignment: CDR1 MNHEY and CDR2 SMNVEV (reference sequence). Trimming removed 6 bases at V and 1 base at J, with 13 bases between. The CDR3 consists of 15 residues. CDR3 protein: CASSVAGTSYNEQFF. CDR3 DNA: TGTGCCAGCAGCGTCGCCGGGACTTCCTACAATGAGCAGTTCTTC.

About this clone: A junction end diverges from the germline sequence, so it may reflect a read error. The chain recombines TRBV30 with TRBJ1-3, with 10 bases fitting TRBD1. Germline assignment: CDR1 GTSNPN and CDR2 SVGIG (reference sequence). The length of the CDR3 is 16 residues. CDR3 region: CAWDQLGTGAGNTKYF. In DNA, the CDR3 is TGTGCCTGGGACCAGCTGGGGACAGGGGCTGGAAACACCAAATATTTT.

The chain links TRBV28 to TRBJ2-7, with 11 bases aligning to TRBD1. V lost 3 bases to trimming and J lost 2 bases; unmatched junction nucleotides: 3. Germline CDR1 reads MDHEN; CDR2 reads SYDVKM. The CDR3 totals 15 residues. In nucleotides, the CDR3 is TGTGCCAGCAGTTTTGGGACAGGGGGTACCTACGAGCAGTACTTC. Protein: CASSFGTGGTYEQYF.

Worth noting for this clone: The germline gene is not matched at one end of the junction; a read error may be the cause. This chain connects TRBV5-4 to TRBJ1-1; weak D call: TRBD1 (5 bases). In germline, CDR1 is SGHNT, CDR2 YYREEE (reference sequence). CDR3 size: 15 residues. CDR3 sequence reads: CASSQDSGTGAEAFF. The CDR3 nucleotides are TGCGCCAGCAGCCAAGATTCGGGGACTGGGGCTGAAGCTTTCTTT.

J is TRBJ1-4 and V is TRBV5-1; D is perhaps TRBD1 (5 bases). V lost 1 base, J lost 7 bases, and 14 bases lay in between. This CDR3 has 15 residues. CDR1 and CDR2 (germline): SGHRS, YFSETQ. CDR3 protein: CASSLRGELGEKLFF. For the CDR3, the DNA is TGCGCCAGCAGCTTGCGGGGGGAGTTAGGTGAAAAACTGTTTTTT.

The V gene is TRBV5-1, the J gene TRBJ2-1; D might be TRBD1 (7 bases). Per the germline V gene, CDR1 is SGHRS and CDR2 is YFSETQ. Trimming cost V 4 bases and J 0 bases, with 14 bases left between them. There are 16 residues in the CDR3. DNA of the CDR3: TGCGCCAGCAGCCCACCGCGGGACAGCTCCTACAATGAGCAGTTCTTC. Translating it yields CASSPPRDSSYNEQFF.

The genes are TRBV5-4 and TRBJ2-7; 8 positions match TRBD1. The CDR3 spans 13 residues. Looked up from germline, CDR1 is SGHNT and CDR2 is YYREEE (reference sequence). V was clipped by 2 bases and J by 4 bases; unmatched bases: 2. DNA of the CDR3: TGTGCCAGCAGCTTCAGGGGGCGGTACGAGCAGTACTTC. This sequence encodes CASSFRGRYEQYF.